This TCR beta chain was identified in a study of vaccination effects on CD4 cells after COVID-19. For the study at large: The cohort was immunized with two doses of either the BNT162b2 or mRNA-1273 vaccine.

This clone was detected once. Its antigen is unidentified. Before any sequencing was done, the ViraFEST assay used viral peptide pools to expand antigen-specific CD4+ T cells. Culture proceeded for nine to ten days, and CD4+ T cells were then isolated. The study found no prior SARS-CoV-2 infection in the vaccine recipients, who tested negative for nucleocapsid antibodies. Supplemented with around 9.8 IU/ml IL-2 and 9.5 to 10 ug/ml peptides, roughly 2 million PBMC per well were kept in culture. Method: immunoSEQ multiplex PCR; TCRdb's copy keeps in-frame clones and lacks some. The data show tens of thousands of clones, just under 80% seen once. This CDR3 contains 14 residues. CDR1 is SGHVS and CDR2 is FQNEAQ in the germline V gene. The V end lost 5 bases, the J end lost 4 bases, and 14 bases lay between the germline ends.

The genes are TRBV7-8 and TRBJ2-5, with D tentatively TRBD2 (6 bases). The receptor was isolated from a human donor who received a COVID-19 vaccine. Sequencing was performed on CD4+ T cells from PBMCs cultured with HCoV-OC43 spike peptides, taken before COVID-19 vaccination. Subset denoted: HCoV-OC43 spike overlapping peptide pool stimulation. The CDR3 DNA is TGTGCCAGCAGCCCCATGACTAGGCCAGAGACCCAGTACTTC. Amino acids: CASSPMTRPETQYF. Variable domain in full (rest from reference TRBV7-8 and TRBJ2-5): GAGVSQSPRYKVAKRGQDVALRCDPISGHVSLFWYQQALGQGPEFLTYFQNEAQLDKSGLPSDRFFAERPEGSVSTLKIQRTQQEDSAVYLCASSPMTRPETQYFGPGTRLLVL.